This TCR beta chain came from a study of shared clonotypes between healthy human individuals. Here immunoSEQ multiplex PCR was the method, and the copy in TCRdb shows in-frame clones only, minus some. The profile shows under 2.5 million clones, less than 95% of them singletons. The CDR3 contains 14 residues. CDR1 is MNHEY, CDR2 SVGAGI, per germline. V was shortened by 2 bases and J by 2 bases, with 9 bases between the two germline ends. Source material: naive CD4+ T cells from PBMCs. The subset was: CD45RA+ positively selected. This chain uses TRBV6-5 with TRBJ1-1; no definite D call. This TCR was sampled from a man aged 18 to 29 in good health. Some clones in this sample may be carry-over from other donors' samples. The CDR3 reads CASSYLPANTEAFF. CDR3 nucleotides: TGTGCCAGCAGTTACCTGCCCGCTAACACTGAAGCTTTCTTT.